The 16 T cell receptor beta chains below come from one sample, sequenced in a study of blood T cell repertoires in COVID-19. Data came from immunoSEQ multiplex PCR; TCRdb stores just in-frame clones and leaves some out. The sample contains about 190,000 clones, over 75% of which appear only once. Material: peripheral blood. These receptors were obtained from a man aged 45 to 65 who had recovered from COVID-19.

The CDR3 nucleotides read TGTGCCACCAGCAGGCCACAAACAGGGTATGGCTACACCTTC. As protein: CATSRPQTGYGYTF. This chain connects TRBV15 to TRBJ1-2, with a tentative D call TRBD1 (6 bases). Germline assignment: CDR1 LNHNV and CDR2 YYDKDF (reference sequence). The CDR3 covers 14 residues. V dropped 3 bases and J dropped 5 bases, with 13 bases sitting between them. The whole variable domain, remainder taken from reference TRBV15 and TRBJ1-2, is DAMVIQNPRYQVTQFGKPVTLSCSQTLNHNVMYWYQQKSSQAPKLLFHYYDKDFNNEADTPDNFQSRRPNTSFCFLDIRSPGLGDTAMYLCATSRPQTGYGYTFGSGTRLTVV.

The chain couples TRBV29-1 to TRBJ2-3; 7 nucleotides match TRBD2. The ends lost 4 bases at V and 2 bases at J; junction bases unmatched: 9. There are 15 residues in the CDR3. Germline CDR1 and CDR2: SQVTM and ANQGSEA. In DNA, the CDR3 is TGCAGCGTTGGGGGGGGTAGACAGAACACAGATACGCAGTATTTT. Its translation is CSVGGGRQNTDTQYF.

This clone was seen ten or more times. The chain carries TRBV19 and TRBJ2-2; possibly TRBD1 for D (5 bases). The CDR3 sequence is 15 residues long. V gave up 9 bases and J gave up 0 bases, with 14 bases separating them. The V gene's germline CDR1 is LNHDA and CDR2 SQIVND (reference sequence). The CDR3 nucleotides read TGTGCCAGCTCCGCACAGGTTTCGAACACCGGGGAGCTGTTTTTT. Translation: CASSAQVSNTGELFF.

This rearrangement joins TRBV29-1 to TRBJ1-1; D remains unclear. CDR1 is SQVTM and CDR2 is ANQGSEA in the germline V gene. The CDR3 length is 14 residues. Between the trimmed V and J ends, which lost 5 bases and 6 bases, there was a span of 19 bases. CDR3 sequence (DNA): TGCAGCGTTAGTTCGGACTTGGGATGGCCTGAAGCTTTCTTT. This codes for CSVSSDLGWPEAFF.

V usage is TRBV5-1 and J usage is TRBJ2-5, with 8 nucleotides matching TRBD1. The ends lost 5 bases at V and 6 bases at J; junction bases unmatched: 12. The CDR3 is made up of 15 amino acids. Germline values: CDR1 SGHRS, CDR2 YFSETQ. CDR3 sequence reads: CASSPETGVTQTQYF. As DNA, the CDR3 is TGCGCCAGCAGTCCCGAGACAGGGGTAACTCAGACCCAGTACTTC.

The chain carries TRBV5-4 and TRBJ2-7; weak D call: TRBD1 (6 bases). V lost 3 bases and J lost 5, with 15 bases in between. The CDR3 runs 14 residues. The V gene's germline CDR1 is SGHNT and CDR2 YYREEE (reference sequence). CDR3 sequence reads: CASSYGQNLNEQYF. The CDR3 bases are TGTGCCAGCAGCTACGGACAGAATCTCAACGAGCAGTACTTC.

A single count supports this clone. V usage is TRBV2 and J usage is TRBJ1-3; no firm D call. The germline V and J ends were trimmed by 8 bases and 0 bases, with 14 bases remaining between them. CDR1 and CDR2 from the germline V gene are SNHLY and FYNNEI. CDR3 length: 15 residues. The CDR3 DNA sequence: TGTGCCAGCCTGACAAGGTTGAGCTCTGGAAACACCATATATTTT. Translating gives CASLTRLSSGNTIYF.

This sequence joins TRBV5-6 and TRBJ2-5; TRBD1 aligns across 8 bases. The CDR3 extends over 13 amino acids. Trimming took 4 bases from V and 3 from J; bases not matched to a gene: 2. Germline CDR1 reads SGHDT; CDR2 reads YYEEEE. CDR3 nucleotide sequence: TGTGCCAGCAGCCCGGGACAGGAAGAGACCCAGTACTTC. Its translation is CASSPGQEETQYF.

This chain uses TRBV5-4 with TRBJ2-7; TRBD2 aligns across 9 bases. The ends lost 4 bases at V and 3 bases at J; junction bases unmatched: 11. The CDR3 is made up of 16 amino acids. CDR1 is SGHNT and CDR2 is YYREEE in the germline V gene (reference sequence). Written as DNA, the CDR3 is TGTGCCAGCAGCCCTTCCCCGGGACTAGCCCACTACGAGCAGTACTTC. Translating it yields CASSPSPGLAHYEQYF.

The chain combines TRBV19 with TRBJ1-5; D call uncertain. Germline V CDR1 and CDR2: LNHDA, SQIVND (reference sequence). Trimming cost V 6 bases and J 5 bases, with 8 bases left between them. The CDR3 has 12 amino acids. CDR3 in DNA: TGTGCCAGTAGATTTCCCGATCAGCCCCAGCATTTT. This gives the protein CASRFPDQPQHF.

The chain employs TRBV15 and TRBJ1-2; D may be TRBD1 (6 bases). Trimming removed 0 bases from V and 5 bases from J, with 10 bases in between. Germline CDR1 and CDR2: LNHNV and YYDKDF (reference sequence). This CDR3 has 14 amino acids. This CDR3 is CATSRESQGYGYTF. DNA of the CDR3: TGTGCCACCAGCAGAGAATCACAGGGTTATGGCTACACCTTC.

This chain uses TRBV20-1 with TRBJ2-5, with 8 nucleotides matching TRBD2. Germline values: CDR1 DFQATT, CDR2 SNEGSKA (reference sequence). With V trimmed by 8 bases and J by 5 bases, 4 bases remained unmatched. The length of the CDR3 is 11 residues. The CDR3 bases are TGCAGTACAAGGACTAGCGAGACCCAGTACTTC. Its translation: CSTRTSETQYF.

The CDR3 coding sequence is TGTGCCAGCAGTTACACTCGGGCTAGCGGGAGTGACTGGACTGGAACGGACGATGAGCAGTTCTTC. Translating it yields CASSYTRASGSDWTGTDDEQFF. The chain employs TRBV11-2 and TRBJ2-1; 10 bases are a match to TRBD2. CDR1 and CDR2 (germline): SGHAT, FQNNGV. CDR3 length: 22 residues. Trimming at V came to 6 bases and at J to 8 bases, leaving 31 bases not matched to a gene.

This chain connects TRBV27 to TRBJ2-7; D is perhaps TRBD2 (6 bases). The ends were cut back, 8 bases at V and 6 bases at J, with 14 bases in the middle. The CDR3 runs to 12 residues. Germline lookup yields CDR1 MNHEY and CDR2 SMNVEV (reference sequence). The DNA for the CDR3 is TGTGCCAGCGTCACTAGCTTCGGCGAGCAGTACTTC. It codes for CASVTSFGEQYF.

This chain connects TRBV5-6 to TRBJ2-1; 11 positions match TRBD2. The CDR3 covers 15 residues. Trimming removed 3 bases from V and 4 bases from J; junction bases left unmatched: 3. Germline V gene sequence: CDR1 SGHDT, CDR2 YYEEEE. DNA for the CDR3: TGTGCCAGCAGCTACTTAGCGGGAGGGTACAATGAGCAGTTCTTC. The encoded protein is CASSYLAGGYNEQFF.

This CDR3 is CSASRDFSYEQYF. CDR3 coding DNA: TGCAGTGCTAGTCGGGATTTCTCCTACGAGCAGTACTTC. V gene TRBV20-1 combines with J gene TRBJ2-7, with D maybe TRBD2 (5 bases). Germline V CDR1 and CDR2: DFQATT, SNEGSKA (reference sequence). The CDR3 is made up of 13 amino acids. The V and J ends lost 3 bases and 0 bases respectively, with 9 bases between them.